These 4 T cell receptor beta chains were all obtained from the same sample, sequenced in a study of lymphopenia after photon versus proton radiotherapy. Using immunoSEQ multiplex PCR, the repertoire was profiled, and TCRdb retains in-frame clones only, with some absent. The data show roughly 36,000 clones, 90% seen once. The sample here was peripheral blood, taken from a patient treated with photon-based radiotherapy. These receptors originate from a woman between 50 and 59 years old with pancreatic cancer.

The chain has TRBV30 and TRBJ2-1, with 12 positions matching TRBD2. Trimming at V came to 4 bases and at J to 4 bases, leaving 2 bases not matched to a gene. CDR1 and CDR2 (germline): GTSNPN, SVGIG (reference sequence). There are 14 residues in the CDR3. The CDR3 region has the DNA TGTGCCTGGACCGGACTAGCGGGGTACAATGAGCAGTTCTTC. Amino acids: CAWTGLAGYNEQFF. Looking up the rest from reference TRBV30 and TRBJ2-1 gives the full variable domain: SQTIHQWPATLVQPVGSPLSLECTVEGTSNPNLYWYRQAAGRGLQLLFYSVGIGQISSEVPQNLSASRPQDRQFILSSKKLLLSDSGFYLCAWTGLAGYNEQFFGPGTRLTVL.

The chain is built from TRBV5-4 and TRBJ2-1, with 8 bases fitting TRBD2. The CDR3 length is 15 residues. Looked up from germline, CDR1 is SGHNT and CDR2 is YYREEE (reference sequence). The V segment lost 4 bases and the J segment 4 bases; nucleotides outside the gene matches: 7. CDR3 in amino acids: CASSGGTSEYNEQFF. CDR3 coding DNA: TGTGCCAGCAGCGGGGGGACTAGTGAATACAATGAGCAGTTCTTC.

This chain joins TRBV2 and TRBJ1-1; 7 nucleotides line up with TRBD1. CDR3 length: 11 amino acids. CDR1 is SNHLY, CDR2 FYNNEI, per germline. V dropped 11 bases and J dropped 10; count of bases not matched to a gene: 10. The CDR3 here is CAQQGEGPAFF. The CDR3 DNA sequence: TGTGCCCAGCAGGGGGAGGGGCCAGCTTTCTTT.

This chain connects TRBV30 to TRBJ1-2; 10 bases are a match to TRBD1. The CDR3 spans 18 residues. Per germline, CDR1 GTSNPN and CDR2 SVGIG (reference sequence). Trimming took 0 bases from V and 0 from J; bases not matched to a gene: 10. The CDR3 reads CAWSVTRTGGPANYGYTF. The CDR3 DNA is TGTGCCTGGAGTGTGACACGGACAGGGGGTCCGGCTAACTATGGCTACACCTTC.